This entry is about one T cell receptor beta chain. The sample is drawn from a study of blood T cell repertoires in COVID-19. Study details: The origin of the acute and convalescent COVID-19 samples was the United States, Italy and Spain. PBMCs, B-cell-depleted T cells, or T cells provided the cDNA or gDNA that made up the material.

V was clipped by 5 bases and J by 7 bases; unmatched bases: 13. The germline V gene encodes CDR1 SGHTA and CDR2 FQGTGA. The CDR3 sequence is 16 residues long. Authors' analysis steps: Estimation of nucleated cell counts was performed using reference gene primer amplification. Method: immunoSEQ multiplex PCR; TCRdb's copy keeps in-frame clones and lacks some. V and J calls and clone size are those listed in that table; D and trimming were worked out from the DNA. The sample yields a few hundred thousand clones, about nine tenths seen once. The gene calls are TRBV7-3 and TRBJ2-2; 7 bases agree with TRBD2. The clonotype was recovered from a man aged 55 to 70 with acute or convalescent COVID-19. Sequencing was done on a sample of peripheral blood. The CDR3 loop is CASSRLSGNRNGELFF. The CDR3 coding sequence is TGTGCCAGCAGCCGTCTAAGCGGGAATCGTAACGGGGAGCTGTTTTTT.